These 8 T cell receptor beta chains came from one sample sequenced in a study of PD-L1 blockade in urothelial cancer. Time point of the sample: peripheral blood 6 weeks after treatment start. Repertoires were generated with immunoSEQ multiplex PCR, while TCRdb's copy carries only in-frame clones and drops some. This sample has under 85,000 clones; around 93% occur once, and the top ten carry about 0.87%. The sample in question was PBMCs, obtained around atezolizumab (anti-PD-L1) treatment. Receptors originate from a woman older than 75 with urothelial cancer.

The V gene is TRBV19, the J gene TRBJ2-5; 8 nucleotides agree with TRBD2. V trimming: 2 bases; J trimming: 5 bases; junction bases outside the gene matches: 7. Germline loops: CDR1 LNHDA, CDR2 SQIVND (reference sequence). The CDR3 spans 15 residues. The CDR3 region is CASSIRAGVGETQYF. Here the CDR3 DNA reads TGTGCCAGTAGTATAAGAGCGGGAGTCGGGGAGACCCAGTACTTC.

The chain is built from TRBV9 and TRBJ2-1; TRBD2 matches at 12 bases. CDR1 SGDLS and CDR2 YYNGEE come from the germline V gene. This CDR3 is built from 16 residues. The ends lost 4 bases at V and 1 base at J; junction bases unmatched: 3. As DNA, the CDR3 is TGTGCCAGCAGCACTAGCGGGGGGACGTCCTACAATGAGCAGTTCTTC. Protein product: CASSTSGGTSYNEQFF.

As to this clone: In the same sample, other DNA sequences code for this CDR3. The V and J genes are TRBV5-1 and TRBJ2-3; the match to TRBD2 covers 11 bases. CDR1 SGHRS and CDR2 YFSETQ come from the germline V gene. The V and J ends lost 2 bases and 3 bases, in that order; junction bases with no gene match: 5. The CDR3 sequence is 16 residues long. The CDR3: CASSLPTSGSTDTQYF. In nucleotides, the CDR3 is TGCGCCAGCAGCTTACCAACTAGCGGGAGTACAGATACGCAGTATTTT.

The V gene is TRBV6-5, the J gene TRBJ1-1; 8 bases are a match to TRBD1. The CDR3 contains 13 residues. The V and J ends lost 11 bases and 5 bases, in that order; junction bases with no gene match: 10. The germline V gene encodes CDR1 MNHEY and CDR2 SVGAGI. The DNA of the CDR3 is TGTGCCTGCCGTCAGGGGGCGGGAACTGAAGCTTTCTTT. Translated, it gives CACRQGAGTEAFF.

This clone turned up a few times. The rearrangement links TRBV10-1 to TRBJ2-7; TRBD2 agrees at 12 bases. The CDR3 sequence is 14 residues long. CDR1 is WNHNN, CDR2 SYGVQD, per germline (reference sequence). V dropped 8 bases and J dropped 3; count of bases not matched to a gene: 5. The CDR3 reads CASPGLAGHYEQYF. In DNA form, the CDR3 reads TGCGCCAGCCCTGGACTAGCGGGGCACTACGAGCAGTACTTC.

This chain uses TRBV5-4 with TRBJ2-2, with TRBD1 matching over 7 bases. Trimming took 4 bases from V and 6 from J; bases not matched to a gene: 9. The CDR3 has 15 residues. The germline V gene encodes CDR1 SGHNT and CDR2 YYREEE (reference sequence). The CDR3 region has the DNA TGTGCCAGCAGCGCGGAAGGGGGCAGGTCCGGGGAGCTGTTTTTT. It specifies CASSAEGGRSGELFF. Combining the CDR3 with reference TRBV5-4 and TRBJ2-2 gives the whole variable domain ETGVTQSPTHLIKTRGQQVTLRCSSQSGHNTVSWYQQALGQGPQFIFQYYREEENGRGNFPPRFSGLQFPNYSSELNVNALELDDSALYLCASSAEGGRSGELFFGEGSRLTVL.

The chain combines TRBV10-2 with TRBJ2-3; possible D gene TRBD2, 6 bases. V was shortened by 9 bases and J by 6 bases, with 19 bases between the two germline ends. Germline CDR1 and CDR2: WSHSY and SAAADI. CDR3 size: 14 residues. This CDR3 reads CARSVAGSPDTQYF. CDR3 nucleotide sequence: TGCGCCAGGTCTGTAGCCGGGAGTCCGGATACGCAGTATTTT.

The chain is built from TRBV6-1 and TRBJ2-7, with TRBD2 as a possible D gene (6 bases). Germline lookup yields CDR1 MNHNS and CDR2 SASEGT. Deletions cut 7 bases from V and 12 bases from J, with 16 bases between. The CDR3 totals 11 residues. CDR3 residues: CASTPGLDRYF. The CDR3 coding sequence is TGTGCCAGCACCCCGGGACTGGACCGGTACTTC.